The next 25 T cell receptor beta chains were all read from a single sample in a study of blood T cell repertoires in COVID-19. Data came from immunoSEQ multiplex PCR; TCRdb stores just in-frame clones and leaves some out. Of under 200,000 clones detected, approximately 87% appear once; the ten largest clones hold roughly 2.6%. The sequenced material came from peripheral blood. These receptors were obtained from a man aged 35 to 55 with active or convalescent COVID-19.

This clone was counted between two and nine times. The rearrangement uses TRBV7-2 and TRBJ1-2; TRBD1 aligns across 7 bases. This CDR3 spans 16 amino acids. Germline CDR1 reads SGHTA; CDR2 reads FQGNSA. J gave up 4 bases and V 1 base, and 9 bases lay outside the gene matches. CDR3 coding DNA: TGTGCCAGCAGCTTAGACGGGACAGCCGACCCCTATGGCTACACCTTC. This sequence encodes CASSLDGTADPYGYTF.

The chain links TRBV6-2 or TRBV6-3 to TRBJ2-7, with unresolved D. The CDR3 sequence is 14 residues long. V was pared by 4 bases and J by 0 bases, with 10 bases between. Germline V gives CDR1 MNHEY, CDR2 SVGEGT. Here the CDR3 reads CASSSSGSSYEQYF. As DNA, the CDR3 is TGTGCCAGCAGTTCTTCAGGTTCCTCCTACGAGCAGTACTTC.

The rearrangement links TRBV4-2 to TRBJ1-1, with TRBD1 as a possible D gene (6 bases). Per germline, CDR1 LGHNA and CDR2 YNFKEQ. The CDR3 consists of 15 residues. Trimming removed 4 bases from V and 1 base from J, with 13 bases in between. The CDR3 region is CASSLTGHRNTEAFF. CDR3 DNA: TGTGCCAGCAGCCTAACGGGACACCGGAACACTGAAGCTTTCTTT.

The count of this clone is one. This chain links TRBV5-4 with TRBJ1-1; 7 positions match TRBD1. The CDR3 contains 15 residues. V lost 0 bases to trimming and J lost 7 bases; unmatched junction nucleotides: 9. Per the germline V gene, CDR1 is SGHNT and CDR2 is YYREEE (reference sequence). The CDR3 bases are TGTGCCAGCAGCTTGGGGTCAGGGGGTGCGGGTGAAGCTTTCTTT. This gives the protein CASSLGSGGAGEAFF.

The rearrangement joins TRBV5-1 to TRBJ2-2, with 7 nucleotides matching TRBD1. This CDR3 is built from 14 residues. Trimming at V came to 6 bases and at J to 1 base, leaving 3 bases not matched to a gene. CDR1 and CDR2 (germline): SGHRS, YFSETQ. The CDR3, as DNA: TGCGCCAGCACCCGGACAGGGAACACCGGGGAGCTGTTTTTT. Protein: CASTRTGNTGELFF.

This clone was recorded once. The junction departs from the called germline gene at one end, perhaps through a read error. The chain uses TRBV2 and TRBJ2-5; 11 bases are shared with TRBD2. Germline loops: CDR1 SNHLY, CDR2 FYNNEI. This CDR3 comprises 18 residues. The CDR3 sequence: CASREALYLAGGRETQYF. For the CDR3, the DNA is TGTGCCAGCAGAGAAGCGCTCTACCTAGCGGGGGGCCGGGAGACCCAGTACTTC.

The genes are TRBV5-4 and TRBJ1-2; unclear D gene. V was cut by 0 bases and J by 7 bases, with 7 bases left in between. Germline-derived CDR1 and CDR2 are SGHNT and YYREEE (reference sequence). The CDR3 contains 12 residues. The CDR3 loop is CASSLGLGGYTF. CDR3 nucleotides: TGTGCCAGCAGCTTGGGGCTTGGTGGCTACACCTTC.

The chain uses TRBV19 and TRBJ1-3, with D perhaps matching TRBD1 (5 bases). The V end lost 7 bases, the J end lost 0 bases, and 25 bases lay between the germline ends. From germline, CDR1 is LNHDA and CDR2 SQIVND (reference sequence). The CDR3 is 19 amino acids. The CDR3 here is CASTMRDARLVGSGNTIYF. In nucleotides, the CDR3 is TGTGCCAGTACCATGCGGGACGCGAGGTTGGTCGGCTCTGGAAACACCATATATTTT.

The rearrangement joins TRBV23-1 to TRBJ1-1; the match to TRBD1 covers 7 bases. TRBV23-1 is assigned to the ORF class and has an uncertain function. The CDR3 has 15 amino acids. V gave up 3 bases and J gave up 4 bases; unmatched junction bases: 8. CDR3 bases: TGCGCCAGCAGTCAGGCCGGGACAGAGTGCACTGAAGCTTTCTTT. Residues: CASSQAGTECTEAFF.

The gene calls are TRBV11-2 and TRBJ1-2, with D perhaps matching TRBD1 (6 bases). CDR3 length: 16 amino acids. Trimming took off 0 bases at V and 8 bases at J, with 19 bases between the two ends. The germline V gene has CDR1 SGHAT and CDR2 FQNNGV. The CDR3 region is CASSLDPGGGISGYTF. DNA of the CDR3: TGTGCCAGCAGCTTAGACCCCGGGGGGGGCATATCGGGCTACACCTTC. Full variable domain (missing parts from reference TRBV11-2 and TRBJ1-2): EAGVAQSPRYKIIEKRQSVAFWCNPISGHATLYWYQQILGQGPKLLIQFQNNGVVDDSQLPKDRFSAERLKGVDSTLKIQPAKLEDSAVYLCASSLDPGGGISGYTFGSGTRLTVV.

The V gene is TRBV11-3, the J gene TRBJ2-2, with 8 bases fitting TRBD1. This CDR3 comprises 14 residues. From germline, CDR1 is SGHNT and CDR2 YENEEA. The J segment lost 3 bases and the V segment lost 5 bases, leaving 2 bases of the junction unmatched. CDR3 sequence (DNA): TGTGCCAGCAGCAGGGACAGGCACACCGGGGAGCTGTTTTTT. It yields the protein CASSRDRHTGELFF.

To note about this clone: Within the sample, other DNA sequences also encode this same CDR3. V and J are TRBV7-2 and TRBJ1-1, with TRBD1 as a possible D gene (5 bases). This CDR3 comprises 13 residues. Germline V lookup: CDR1 SGHTA, CDR2 FQGNSA. Between the trimmed V and J ends, which lost 3 bases and 5 bases, there was a span of 10 bases. The CDR3 DNA sequence: TGTGCCAGCAGCTTGAGAAGGGGAACTGAAGCTTTCTTT. Translation gives CASSLRRGTEAFF. Filled out from reference TRBV7-2 and TRBJ1-1, the complete variable domain reads GAGVSQSPSNKVTEKGKDVELRCDPISGHTALYWYRQSLGQGLEFLIYFQGNSAPDKSGLPSDRFSAERTGGSVSTLTIQRTQQEDSAVYLCASSLRRGTEAFFGQGTRLTVV.

This sequence joins TRBV5-4 and TRBJ2-1; tentative D call: TRBD1 (6 bases). The CDR3 is made up of 15 amino acids. Germline V gene lookup returns CDR1 SGHNT and CDR2 YYREEE (reference sequence). V was clipped by 4 bases and J by 4 bases, with 15 bases between them. CDR3: CASSHAGARYNEQFF. The CDR3 bases are TGTGCCAGCAGCCACGCAGGGGCGAGGTACAATGAGCAGTTCTTC.

The V gene is TRBV30, the J gene TRBJ1-2, with D possibly being TRBD1 (6 bases). Germline loops: CDR1 GTSNPN, CDR2 SVGIG (reference sequence). Trimming pared 5 bases from V and 4 bases from J, leaving 11 bases between. The CDR3 contains 12 residues. The CDR3 nucleotides read TGTGCCTGGGCCGGGACAATCTATGGCTACACCTTC. It specifies CAWAGTIYGYTF.

The chain employs TRBV6-5 and TRBJ1-2; 11 bases map to TRBD1. The V and J ends lost 5 bases and 4 bases, in that order; junction bases with no gene match: 6. CDR3 length: 15 residues. Germline lookup yields CDR1 MNHEY and CDR2 SVGAGI. The CDR3 nucleotides read TGTGCCAGCAGTAGGACAGGGGGCTCAGGCTATGGCTACACCTTC. Translating gives CASSRTGGSGYGYTF.

V gene TRBV7-9 combines with J gene TRBJ1-2; D may be TRBD1 (5 bases). CDR1 and CDR2 from the germline V gene are SEHNR and FQNEAQ (reference sequence). Trimming took off 3 bases at V and 6 bases at J, with 14 bases between the two ends. This CDR3 is built from 14 residues. CDR3 residues: CASSLSGLGDGYTF. CDR3 bases: TGTGCCAGCAGCTTGTCGGGCTTAGGGGATGGCTACACCTTC.

This clone has only one observation. The rearrangement joins TRBV5-6 to TRBJ2-7, with a possible D match to TRBD2 (5 bases). Deletions cut 4 bases from V and 1 base from J, with 9 bases between. The CDR3 covers 13 residues. Germline assignment: CDR1 SGHDT and CDR2 YYEEEE. As DNA, the CDR3 is TGTGCCAGCAGCCCGGGAAGTTCCTACGAGCAGTACTTC. It specifies CASSPGSSYEQYF.

In this sample, this clone turned up once. This sequence joins TRBV6-1 and TRBJ2-7; 8 positions match TRBD2. The ends lost 3 bases at V and 7 bases at J; junction bases unmatched: 8. The length of the CDR3 is 14 residues. Germline V gives CDR1 MNHNS, CDR2 SASEGT. This CDR3 is CASSEQAGAGEQYF. DNA for the CDR3: TGTGCCAGCAGTGAGCAAGCGGGGGCTGGTGAGCAGTACTTC.

The CDR3 DNA reads as TGTGCCAGCAGAGGGGACAGGTTGGGGGGCACTGAAGCTTTCTTT. Amino acids: CASRGDRLGGTEAFF. The chain employs TRBV6-5 and TRBJ1-1, with 8 nucleotides matching TRBD1. V was pared by 6 bases and J by 4 bases, with 10 bases of the junction left unmatched. Germline-derived CDR1 and CDR2 are MNHEY and SVGAGI. The CDR3 totals 15 residues.

The V call is TRBV13, the J call TRBJ1-5; unclear D gene. The CDR3 runs to 10 residues. Germline V gene data show CDR1 as PRHDT and CDR2 as FYEKMQ (reference sequence). Trimming pared 10 bases from V and 4 bases from J, leaving 5 bases between. The CDR3 sequence is CATLNQPQHF. The CDR3 DNA sequence: TGTGCCACCCTAAATCAGCCCCAGCATTTT. Complete variable domain (other parts from reference TRBV13 and TRBJ1-5): AAGVIQSPRHLIKEKRETATLKCYPIPRHDTVYWYQQGPGQDPQFLISFYEKMQSDKGSIPDRFSAQQFSDYHSELNMSSLELGDSALYFCATLNQPQHFGDGTRLSIL.

The V and J genes are TRBV6-5 and TRBJ2-2; no definite D call. V was shortened by 5 bases and J by 5 bases, with 3 bases between the two germline ends. The V gene's germline CDR1 is MNHEY and CDR2 SVGAGI. The CDR3 is 11 residues long. Here the CDR3 DNA reads TGTGCCAGCAGTATAACCGGGGAGCTGTTTTTT. Translated: CASSITGELFF.

This clone was picked up a small number of times. J is TRBJ2-1 and V is TRBV29-1; TRBD1 matches 8 bases. V lost 8 bases to trimming and J lost 4 bases; unmatched junction nucleotides: 13. CDR1 is SQVTM, CDR2 ANQGSEA, per germline. The CDR3 loop spans 15 amino acids. Written as DNA, the CDR3 is TGCAGCACATCCGGGACAGGCTACACTTACAATGAGCAGTTCTTC. Its protein is CSTSGTGYTYNEQFF.

This chain uses TRBV5-1 with TRBJ2-7; the match to TRBD1 covers 10 bases. The CDR3 length is 14 residues. Trimming removed 4 bases from V and 6 bases from J; junction bases left unmatched: 7. Looked up from germline, CDR1 is SGHRS and CDR2 is YFSETQ. CDR3 sequence reads: CASSVGQGKGEQYF. The CDR3 DNA reads TGCGCCAGCAGCGTGGGACAGGGGAAGGGCGAGCAGTACTTC.

The CDR3 DNA follows: TGTGCCAGCAGACAGCCGGGACAGGGGAATGGCTACACCTTC. This codes for CASRQPGQGNGYTF. The chain uses TRBV5-4 and TRBJ1-2, with TRBD1 matching 10 bases. This CDR3 has 14 amino acids. V lost 5 bases, J lost 6 bases, and 7 bases stayed unmatched. The germline gives CDR1 SGHNT, CDR2 YYREEE (reference sequence).

The chain uses TRBV18 and TRBJ2-5; TRBD1 might be the D (5 bases). V was shortened by 2 bases and J by 4 bases, with 14 bases between the two germline ends. The CDR3 totals 15 residues. Germline-derived CDR1 and CDR2 are KGHSH and LQKENI. The CDR3 region has the DNA TGTGCCAGCTCACCAAGCGACCAGGGATTAGAGACCCAGTACTTC. The encoded protein is CASSPSDQGLETQYF.